The 23 T cell receptor beta chains listed next were all sequenced from one sample in a study of T cell responses to AZD1222 COVID-19 vaccine. Using immunoSEQ multiplex PCR, the repertoire was profiled, and TCRdb retains in-frame clones only, with some absent. The sample has some 120,000 clones, about nine tenths seen once. The sample consisted of peripheral blood, taken on day 0 of AZD1222 vaccination. Receptors originate from an adult in good health.

V usage is TRBV11-2 and J usage is TRBJ2-7; tentatively, D is TRBD1 (5 bases). From germline, CDR1 is SGHAT and CDR2 FQNNGV. The CDR3 totals 13 residues. Trimming removed 4 bases from V and 4 bases from J, with 11 bases in between. The CDR3 sequence is CASSYQDMYEQYF. In nucleotides, the CDR3 is TGTGCCAGCAGCTACCAGGACATGTACGAGCAGTACTTC.

The rearrangement links TRBV15 to TRBJ2-3; 7 nucleotides match TRBD1. Germline V gene lookup returns CDR1 LNHNV and CDR2 YYDKDF (reference sequence). V shed 1 base and J 7 bases; nucleotides not matched to a gene: 11. The CDR3 is made up of 16 amino acids. CDR3 DNA sequence: TGTGCCACCAGCAGAGGGGACAGCGAGTTCCTAAATACGCAGTATTTT. Protein: CATSRGDSEFLNTQYF.

The rearrangement uses TRBV7-6 and TRBJ2-3, with D unclear. The CDR3 length is 14 residues. Trimming took off 0 bases at V and 1 base at J, with 5 bases between the two ends. The germline V gene encodes CDR1 SGHVS and CDR2 FNYEAQ. CDR3 loop: CASSLARGTDTQYF. The CDR3 DNA follows: TGTGCCAGCAGCTTAGCCCGGGGCACAGATACGCAGTATTTT.

The rearrangement uses TRBV28 and TRBJ2-7; D might be TRBD2 (6 bases). The germline V and J ends were trimmed by 7 bases and 7 bases, with 17 bases remaining between them. The CDR3 totals 13 residues. Germline loops: CDR1 MDHEN, CDR2 SYDVKM. The CDR3 DNA follows: TGTGCCAGCAATTCGGGGGAGAAGGGGGAGCAGTACTTC. Amino acid sequence: CASNSGEKGEQYF.

This clone was seen once. The chain carries TRBV9 and TRBJ2-1, with a tentative D call TRBD2 (6 bases). The V end was cut by 4 bases, the J end by 6 bases, with 14 bases between. The CDR3 covers 14 residues. CDR1 is SGDLS, CDR2 YYNGEE, per germline. This chain's CDR3 is CASSPRIGGNEQFF. CDR3 sequence (DNA): TGTGCCAGCAGCCCCCGTATCGGGGGCAATGAGCAGTTCTTC.

The V call is TRBV25-1, the J call TRBJ1-2, with D unresolved. Germline values: CDR1 MGHDK, CDR2 SYGVNS. The CDR3 consists of 14 residues. V was pared by 0 bases and J by 1 base, with 6 bases between. DNA for the CDR3: TGTGCCAGCAGTGAATACAGAGATAACTATGGCTACACCTTC. Its translation is CASSEYRDNYGYTF.

The rearrangement links TRBV24-1 to TRBJ2-3; 9 positions agree with TRBD2. Looked up from germline, CDR1 is KGHDR and CDR2 is SFDVKD. The CDR3 has 14 amino acids. With V trimmed by 10 bases and J by 1 base, 5 bases remained unmatched. The CDR3 here is CATAGGPRTDTQYF. CDR3 coding DNA: TGTGCCACGGCGGGAGGGCCCCGCACAGATACGCAGTATTTT.

The chain couples TRBV5-6 to TRBJ2-5; D is undetermined. CDR3 length: 12 residues. Per germline, CDR1 SGHDT and CDR2 YYEEEE. With 2 bases removed from V and 6 bases from J, the gap between germline ends came to 8 bases. The CDR3 nucleotides read TGTGCCAGCAGCTTATCCTCCCAGACCCAGTACTTC. Protein product: CASSLSSQTQYF. Variable domain in full (rest from reference TRBV5-6 and TRBJ2-5): DAGVTQSPTHLIKTRGQQVTLRCSPKSGHDTVSWYQQALGQGPQFIFQYYEEEERQRGNFPDRFSGHQFPNYSSELNVNALLLGDSALYLCASSLSSQTQYFGPGTRLLVL.

This chain joins TRBV6-1 and TRBJ2-7; TRBD1 agrees at 8 bases. J lost 5 bases, V lost 3 bases, and 9 bases had no gene match. Germline V gene sequence: CDR1 MNHNS, CDR2 SASEGT. There are 15 residues in the CDR3. The CDR3 bases are TGTGCCAGCAGTGAGGAGGACAGGGTAGTAAACGAGCAGTACTTC. Translated, it gives CASSEEDRVVNEQYF.

The V call is TRBV19, the J call TRBJ2-1, with D uncertain. There are 12 residues in the CDR3. CDR1 and CDR2 from the germline V gene are LNHDA and SQIVND (reference sequence). V lost 5 bases and J lost 4, with 6 bases in between. As DNA, the CDR3 is TGTGCCAGTAGTTCGGATTACAATGAGCAGTTCTTC. Its protein product is CASSSDYNEQFF.

The chain employs TRBV28 and TRBJ1-6; 7 bases are a match to TRBD1. V was pared by 3 bases and J by 7 bases, with 6 bases of the junction left unmatched. Germline V CDR1 and CDR2: MDHEN, SYDVKM. The CDR3 is 15 amino acids. CDR3 amino acids: CASSFPGTVNSPLHF. In DNA, the CDR3 is TGTGCCAGCAGTTTTCCCGGGACAGTCAATTCACCCCTCCACTTT.

This chain joins TRBV24-1 and TRBJ1-5; no firm D call. Between the trimmed V and J ends, which lost 4 bases and 3 bases, there was a span of 3 bases. In germline, CDR1 is KGHDR, CDR2 SFDVKD. The CDR3 length is 12 residues. The CDR3 coding sequence is TGTGCCACCAGTGACAACAATCAGCCCCAGCATTTT. This sequence encodes CATSDNNQPQHF.

This chain uses TRBV28 with TRBJ1-3; D remains ambiguous. Trimming pared 5 bases from V and 5 bases from J, leaving 7 bases between. This CDR3 contains 12 residues. From germline, CDR1 is MDHEN and CDR2 SYDVKM. CDR3 residues: CASSPSRNTIYF. Here the CDR3 DNA reads TGTGCCAGCAGTCCTTCTCGAAACACCATATATTTT. Full variable domain (missing parts from reference TRBV28 and TRBJ1-3): DVKVTQSSRYLVKRTGEKVFLECVQDMDHENMFWYRQDPGLGLRLIYFSYDVKMKEKGDIPEGYSVSREKKERFSLILESASTNQTSMYLCASSPSRNTIYFGEGSWLTVV.

V usage is TRBV5-1 and J usage is TRBJ1-1, with 10 bases lining up with TRBD1. The junction had 5 bases not matched to a gene; V was cut back by 4 bases and J by 5 bases. Looked up from germline, CDR1 is SGHRS and CDR2 is YFSETQ. The CDR3 is 14 residues long. The CDR3 DNA reads TGCGCCAGCAGCCGGGACAGGGGTGGGACTGAAGCTTTCTTT. Translating gives CASSRDRGGTEAFF.

The chain carries TRBV5-3 and TRBJ1-1; 9 bases align to TRBD1. TRBV5-3 is given ORF status, its function remaining uncertain. V trimming: 4 bases; J trimming: 3 bases; junction bases outside the gene matches: 13. The CDR3 is made up of 17 amino acids. The CDR3 nucleotides are TGTGCCAGAAGCCTACAGGGGGCCTCAAACGACTACACTGAAGCTTTCTTT. Translated: CARSLQGASNDYTEAFF.

V gene TRBV7-2 combines with J gene TRBJ1-1; D is ambiguous. The germline V and J ends were trimmed by 1 base and 1 base, with 7 bases remaining between them. This CDR3 has 14 residues. Per germline, CDR1 SGHTA and CDR2 FQGNSA. CDR3 DNA: TGTGCCAGCAGCTTAGGGGCCAGGAACACTGAAGCTTTCTTT. This encodes CASSLGARNTEAFF.

The chain carries TRBV3-1 (or the pseudogene TRBV3-2) and TRBJ2-7; D is unresolved. The V and J ends lost 4 bases and 0 bases respectively, with 13 bases between them. The germline V gene has CDR1 LGHDT and CDR2 YNNKEL (reference sequence). The CDR3 length is 15 residues. CDR3 sequence: CASSLTGPSSYEQYF. In nucleotides, the CDR3 is TGTGCCAGCAGCCTAACGGGCCCGAGCTCCTACGAGCAGTACTTC.

This chain joins TRBV7-9 and TRBJ1-1, with 9 bases lining up with TRBD1. CDR3 length: 15 amino acids. Per the germline V gene, CDR1 is SEHNR and CDR2 is FQNEAQ (reference sequence). J was trimmed by 1 base and V by 1 base; bases with no gene match: 1. CDR3 sequence: CASSLVDRGNTEAFF. CDR3 nucleotides: TGTGCCAGCAGCTTAGTGGACAGGGGGAACACTGAAGCTTTCTTT.

The rearrangement links TRBV9 to TRBJ1-6, with D possibly matching TRBD1 (5 bases). The CDR3 runs 14 residues. Germline V gives CDR1 SGDLS, CDR2 YYNGEE. With 0 bases removed from V and 10 bases from J, the gap between germline ends came to 11 bases. The CDR3 reads CASSVDLRESPLHF. As DNA, the CDR3 is TGTGCCAGCAGCGTAGATCTCAGGGAATCACCCCTCCACTTT.

This chain joins TRBV4-1 and TRBJ1-5, with TRBD1 identical over 8 bases. Germline V lookup: CDR1 MGHRA, CDR2 YSYEKL. The V gene end was trimmed by 6 bases and the J gene end by 0 bases; junction bases not matched to a gene: 4. The CDR3 covers 15 residues. This CDR3 is CASRLTGDSNQPQHF. The CDR3 DNA sequence: TGCGCCAGCAGACTGACAGGGGATAGCAATCAGCCCCAGCATTTT.

This chain connects TRBV24-1 to TRBJ1-1; 8 nucleotides match TRBD1. CDR3 length equals 13 residues. V dropped 4 bases and J dropped 5; count of bases not matched to a gene: 2. Germline CDR1 and CDR2: KGHDR and SFDVKD. In DNA, the CDR3 is TGTGCCACCAGTGACAGGGGGCGAACTGAAGCTTTCTTT. Encoded protein: CATSDRGRTEAFF.

This clone appeared a single time. The V gene is TRBV5-6, the J gene TRBJ1-4, with TRBD1 as a possible D gene (6 bases). Trimming shortened V by 0 bases and J by 4 bases, and 10 bases separated the two germline ends. CDR3 length: 15 residues. CDR1 and CDR2 from the germline V gene are SGHDT and YYEEEE. The CDR3 sequence is CASSLVAGVNEKLFF. CDR3 DNA: TGTGCCAGCAGCTTGGTGGCAGGGGTTAATGAAAAACTGTTTTTT.

The chain couples TRBV6-5 to TRBJ1-2, with a tentative D call TRBD1 (5 bases). CDR1 MNHEY and CDR2 SVGAGI come from the germline V gene. Deletions cut 6 bases from V and 6 bases from J, with 20 bases between. This CDR3 is built from 15 residues. The CDR3: CASSRVSTADNGYTF. DNA of the CDR3: TGTGCCAGCAGCAGGGTTAGCACGGCGGATAATGGCTACACCTTC.